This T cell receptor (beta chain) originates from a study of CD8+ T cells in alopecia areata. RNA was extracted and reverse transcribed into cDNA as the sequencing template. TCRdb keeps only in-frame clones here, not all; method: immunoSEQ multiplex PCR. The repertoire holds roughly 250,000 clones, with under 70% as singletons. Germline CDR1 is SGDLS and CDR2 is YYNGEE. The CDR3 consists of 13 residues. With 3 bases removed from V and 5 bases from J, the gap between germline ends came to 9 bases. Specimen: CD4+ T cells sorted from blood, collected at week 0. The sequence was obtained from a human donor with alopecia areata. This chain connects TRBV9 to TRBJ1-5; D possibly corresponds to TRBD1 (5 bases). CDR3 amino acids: CASSEEGDQPQHF. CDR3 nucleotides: TGTGCCAGCAGCGAGGAAGGGGATCAGCCCCAGCATTTT.